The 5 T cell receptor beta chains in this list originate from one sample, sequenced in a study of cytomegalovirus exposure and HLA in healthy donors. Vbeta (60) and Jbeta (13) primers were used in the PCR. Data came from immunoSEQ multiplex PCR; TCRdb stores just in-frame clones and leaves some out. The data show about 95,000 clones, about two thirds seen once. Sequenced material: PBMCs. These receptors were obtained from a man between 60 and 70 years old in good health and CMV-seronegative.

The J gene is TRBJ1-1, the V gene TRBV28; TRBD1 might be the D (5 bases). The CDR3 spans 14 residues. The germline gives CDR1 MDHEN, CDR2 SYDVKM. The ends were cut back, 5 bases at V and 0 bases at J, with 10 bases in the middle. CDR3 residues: CASSVDTMNTEAFF. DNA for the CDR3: TGTGCCAGCAGTGTGGACACAATGAACACTGAAGCTTTCTTT.

The DNA of the CDR3 is TGTGCCAGCAGTGAAGCTGCCCAGGGGAACATTCAGTACTTC. Translated, it gives CASSEAAQGNIQYF. J is TRBJ2-4 and V is TRBV6-1; possibly TRBD1 for D (6 bases). The CDR3 runs 14 residues. With 0 bases removed from V and 7 bases from J, the gap between germline ends came to 10 bases. From germline, CDR1 is MNHNS and CDR2 SASEGT.

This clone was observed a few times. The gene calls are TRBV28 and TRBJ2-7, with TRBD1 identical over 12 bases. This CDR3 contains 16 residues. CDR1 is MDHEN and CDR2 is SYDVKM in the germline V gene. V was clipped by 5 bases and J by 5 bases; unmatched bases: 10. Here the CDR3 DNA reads TGTGCCAGCAGTCTAATGGGACAGGGGGCTATCGACGAGCAGTACTTC. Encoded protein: CASSLMGQGAIDEQYF.

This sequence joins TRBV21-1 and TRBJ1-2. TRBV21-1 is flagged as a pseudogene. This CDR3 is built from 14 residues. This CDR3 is CASLPWSDGGGYTF. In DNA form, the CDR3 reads TGTGCCAGCCTTCCATGGAGCGACGGGGGTGGCTACACCTTC.

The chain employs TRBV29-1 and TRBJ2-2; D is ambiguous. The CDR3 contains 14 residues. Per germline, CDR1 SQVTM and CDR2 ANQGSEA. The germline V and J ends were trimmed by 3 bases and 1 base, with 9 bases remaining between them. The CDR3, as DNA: TGCAGCGTTGATAGGTCAGGGAACACCGGGGAGCTGTTTTTT. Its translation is CSVDRSGNTGELFF.